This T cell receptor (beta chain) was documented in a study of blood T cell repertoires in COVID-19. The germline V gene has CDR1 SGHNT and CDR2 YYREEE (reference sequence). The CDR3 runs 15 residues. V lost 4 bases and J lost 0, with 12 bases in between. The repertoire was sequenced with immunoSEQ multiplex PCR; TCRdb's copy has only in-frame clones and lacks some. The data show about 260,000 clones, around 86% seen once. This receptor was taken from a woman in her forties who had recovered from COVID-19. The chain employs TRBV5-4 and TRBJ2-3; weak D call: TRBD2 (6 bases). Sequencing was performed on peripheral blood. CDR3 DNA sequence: TGTGCCAGCAGCCCTAAGGGGACTAGCACAGATACGCAGTATTTT. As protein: CASSPKGTSTDTQYF. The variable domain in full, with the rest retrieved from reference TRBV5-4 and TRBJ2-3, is ETGVTQSPTHLIKTRGQQVTLRCSSQSGHNTVSWYQQALGQGPQFIFQYYREEENGRGNFPPRFSGLQFPNYSSELNVNALELDDSALYLCASSPKGTSTDTQYFGPGTRLTVL.